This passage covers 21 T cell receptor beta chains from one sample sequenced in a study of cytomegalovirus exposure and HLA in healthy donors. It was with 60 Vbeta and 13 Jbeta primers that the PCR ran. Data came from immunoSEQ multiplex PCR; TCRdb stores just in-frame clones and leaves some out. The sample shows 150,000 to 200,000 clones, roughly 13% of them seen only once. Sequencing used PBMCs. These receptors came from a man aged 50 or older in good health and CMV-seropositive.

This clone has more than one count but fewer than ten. The CDR3 reads CASGRTGEQPQHF. Written as DNA, the CDR3 is TGTGCCAGCGGGAGGACAGGGGAACAGCCCCAGCATTTT. J is TRBJ1-5 and V is TRBV2; 9 bases match TRBD1. With 8 bases clipped from V and 7 bases from J, the junction kept 6 bases outside the gene matches. Germline lookup yields CDR1 SNHLY and CDR2 FYNNEI. This CDR3 spans 13 amino acids.

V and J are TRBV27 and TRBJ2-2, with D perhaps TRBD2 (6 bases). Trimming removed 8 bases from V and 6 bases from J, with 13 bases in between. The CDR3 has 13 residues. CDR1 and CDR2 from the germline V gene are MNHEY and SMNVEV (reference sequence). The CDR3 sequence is CASLSWEAGELFF. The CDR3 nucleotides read TGTGCCAGCCTTAGCTGGGAGGCCGGGGAGCTGTTTTTT.

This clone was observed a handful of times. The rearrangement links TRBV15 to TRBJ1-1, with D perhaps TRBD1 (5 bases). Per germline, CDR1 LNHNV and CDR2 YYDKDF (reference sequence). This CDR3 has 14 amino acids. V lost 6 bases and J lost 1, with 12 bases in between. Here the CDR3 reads CATSRAGSNTEAFF. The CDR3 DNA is TGTGCCACCAGTCGGGCAGGGTCGAACACTGAAGCTTTCTTT.

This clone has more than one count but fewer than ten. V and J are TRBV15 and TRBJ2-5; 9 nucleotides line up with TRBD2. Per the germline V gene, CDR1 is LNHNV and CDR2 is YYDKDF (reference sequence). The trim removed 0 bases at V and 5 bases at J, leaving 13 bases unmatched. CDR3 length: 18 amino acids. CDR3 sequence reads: CATSREGLAGLILETQYF. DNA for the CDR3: TGTGCCACCAGCAGAGAAGGTCTAGCGGGGCTCATTTTGGAGACCCAGTACTTC. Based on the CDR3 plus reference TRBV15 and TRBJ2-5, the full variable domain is DAMVIQNPRYQVTQFGKPVTLSCSQTLNHNVMYWYQQKSSQAPKLLFHYYDKDFNNEADTPDNFQSRRPNTSFCFLDIRSPGLGDTAMYLCATSREGLAGLILETQYFGPGTRLLVL.

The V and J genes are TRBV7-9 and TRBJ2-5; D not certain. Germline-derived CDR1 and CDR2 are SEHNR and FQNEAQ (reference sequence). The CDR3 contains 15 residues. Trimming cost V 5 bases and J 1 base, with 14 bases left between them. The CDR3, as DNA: TGTGCCAGCAGCCCTATATGGGCAGGCCAAGAGACCCAGTACTTC. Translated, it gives CASSPIWAGQETQYF.

CDR3 protein: CASSPTTGGYTF. The CDR3 DNA reads as TGTGCCAGCAGCCCAACGACCGGGGGCTACACCTTC. The chain joins TRBV9 to TRBJ1-2; D unclear. Trimming shortened V by 4 bases and J by 8 bases, and 12 bases separated the two germline ends. Germline CDR1 and CDR2: SGDLS and YYNGEE. The CDR3 runs to 12 residues.

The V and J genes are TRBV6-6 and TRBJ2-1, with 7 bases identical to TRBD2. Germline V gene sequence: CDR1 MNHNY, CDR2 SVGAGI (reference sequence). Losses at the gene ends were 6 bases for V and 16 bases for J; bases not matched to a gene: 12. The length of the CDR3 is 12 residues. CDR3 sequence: CASSRERGAEFF. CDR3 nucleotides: TGTGCCAGCAGCCGGGAGCGGGGAGCAGAATTCTTC.

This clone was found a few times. Written as DNA, the CDR3 is TGTGCCAGCAGCTTACGTGCAGGGCAGCAGTACGTC. It codes for CASSLRAGQQYV. This rearrangement joins TRBV7-2 to TRBJ2-7; possible D gene TRBD1, 5 bases. Germline CDR1 is SGHTA and CDR2 is FQGNSA. The V end lost 2 bases, the J end lost 8 bases, and 10 bases lay between the germline ends. The CDR3 spans 12 residues.

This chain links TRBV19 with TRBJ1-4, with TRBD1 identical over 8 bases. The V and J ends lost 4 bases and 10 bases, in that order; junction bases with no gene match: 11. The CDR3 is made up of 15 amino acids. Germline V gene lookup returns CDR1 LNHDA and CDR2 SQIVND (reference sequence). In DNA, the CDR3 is TGTGCCAGTAGTAACCACAGGGGGGCTGCCGGAAAACTGTTTTTT. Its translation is CASSNHRGAAGKLFF.

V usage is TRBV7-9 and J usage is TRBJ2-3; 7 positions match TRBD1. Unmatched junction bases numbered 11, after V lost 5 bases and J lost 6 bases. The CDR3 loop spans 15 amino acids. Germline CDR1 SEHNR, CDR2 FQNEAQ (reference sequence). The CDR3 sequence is CASSLADRVLDTQYF. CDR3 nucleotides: TGTGCCAGCAGCCTCGCCGACAGGGTGTTGGATACGCAGTATTTT.

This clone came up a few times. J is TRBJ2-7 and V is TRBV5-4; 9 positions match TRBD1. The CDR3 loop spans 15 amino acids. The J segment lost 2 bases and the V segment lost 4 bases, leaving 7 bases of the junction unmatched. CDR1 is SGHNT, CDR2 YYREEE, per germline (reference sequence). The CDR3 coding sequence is TGTGCCAGCAGCCCCGGACAGGGGCGAACCTACGAGCAGTACGTC. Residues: CASSPGQGRTYEQYV.

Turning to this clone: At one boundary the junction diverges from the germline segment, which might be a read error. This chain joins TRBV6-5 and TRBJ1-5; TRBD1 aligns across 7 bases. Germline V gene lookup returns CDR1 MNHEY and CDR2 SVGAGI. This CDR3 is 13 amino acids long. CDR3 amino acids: CASKRDSSQPQHF. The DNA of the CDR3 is TGTGCCAGCAAACGGGACAGCAGTCAGCCCCAGCATTTT.

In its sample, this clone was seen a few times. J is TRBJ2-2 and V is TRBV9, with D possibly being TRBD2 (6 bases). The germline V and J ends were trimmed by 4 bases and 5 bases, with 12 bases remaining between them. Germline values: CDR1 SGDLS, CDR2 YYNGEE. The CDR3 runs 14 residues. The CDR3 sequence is CASSPGLGTGELFF. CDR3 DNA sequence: TGTGCCAGCAGCCCGGGACTGGGGACCGGGGAGCTGTTTTTT.

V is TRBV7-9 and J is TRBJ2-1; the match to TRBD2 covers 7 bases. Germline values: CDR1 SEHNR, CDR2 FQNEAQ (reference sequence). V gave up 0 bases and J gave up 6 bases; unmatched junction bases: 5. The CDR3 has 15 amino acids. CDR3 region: CASSLATSEGNEQFF. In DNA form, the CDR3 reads TGTGCCAGCAGCTTAGCAACTAGCGAAGGCAATGAGCAGTTCTTC.

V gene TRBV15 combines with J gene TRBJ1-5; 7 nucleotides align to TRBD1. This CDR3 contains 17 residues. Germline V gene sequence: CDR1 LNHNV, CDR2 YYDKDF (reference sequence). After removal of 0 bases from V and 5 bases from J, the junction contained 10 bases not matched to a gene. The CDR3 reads CATSRDGDREIHQPQHF. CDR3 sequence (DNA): TGTGCCACCAGCAGAGACGGCGACAGGGAGATCCATCAGCCCCAGCATTTT.

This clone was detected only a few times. CDR3 DNA: TGTGCCAGCAGACTCGACAGGGTTCCTACTCGTAAACACTTT. It yields the protein CASRLDRVPTRKHF. The gene calls are TRBV6-6 and TRBJ1-6; TRBD1 matches at 7 bases. The junction had 18 bases not matched to a gene; V was cut back by 6 bases and J by 19 bases. There are 14 residues in the CDR3. Germline loops: CDR1 MNHNY, CDR2 SVGAGI (reference sequence).

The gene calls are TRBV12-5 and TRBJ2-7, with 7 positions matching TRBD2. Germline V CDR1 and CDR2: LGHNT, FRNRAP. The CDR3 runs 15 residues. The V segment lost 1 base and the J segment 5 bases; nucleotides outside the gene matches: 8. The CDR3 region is CASGLDPRGRDEQYF. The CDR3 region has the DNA TGTGCTAGTGGTTTGGACCCCCGGGGGAGGGACGAGCAGTACTTC.

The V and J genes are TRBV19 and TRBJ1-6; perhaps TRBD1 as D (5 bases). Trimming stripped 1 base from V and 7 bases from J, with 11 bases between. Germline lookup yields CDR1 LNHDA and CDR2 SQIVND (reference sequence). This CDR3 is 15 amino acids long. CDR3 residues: CASSIGKGPNSPLHF. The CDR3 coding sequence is TGTGCCAGTAGTATAGGAAAGGGGCCGAATTCACCCCTCCACTTT.

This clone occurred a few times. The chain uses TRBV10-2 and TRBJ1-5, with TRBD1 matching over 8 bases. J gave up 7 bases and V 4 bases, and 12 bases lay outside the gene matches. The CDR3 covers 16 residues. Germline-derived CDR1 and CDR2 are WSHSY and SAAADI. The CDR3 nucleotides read TGCGCCAGCAGTGGTCTTGACAGGGGAGGAGGGCAGCCCCAGCATTTT. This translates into CASSGLDRGGGQPQHF.

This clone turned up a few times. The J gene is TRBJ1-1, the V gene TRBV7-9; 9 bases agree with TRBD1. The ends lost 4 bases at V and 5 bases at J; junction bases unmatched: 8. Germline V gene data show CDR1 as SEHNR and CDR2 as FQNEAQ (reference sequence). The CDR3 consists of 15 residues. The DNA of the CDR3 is TGTGCCAGCAGCTATATACAGGGGGCGGGAACTGAAGCTTTCTTT. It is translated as CASSYIQGAGTEAFF.

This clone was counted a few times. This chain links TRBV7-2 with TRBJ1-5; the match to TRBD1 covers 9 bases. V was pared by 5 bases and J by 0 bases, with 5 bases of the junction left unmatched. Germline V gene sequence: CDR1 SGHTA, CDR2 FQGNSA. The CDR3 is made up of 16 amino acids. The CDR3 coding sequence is TGTGCCAGCAGCGTCGGGACAGGGTATAGCAATCAGCCCCAGCATTTT. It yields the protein CASSVGTGYSNQPQHF.